These 10 T cell receptor beta chains originate from one sample sequenced in a study of blood T cell repertoires in COVID-19. Sequencing was performed with immunoSEQ multiplex PCR; in TCRdb, only in-frame clones are kept and a portion is missing. The sample lists fewer than 250,000 clones; less than 90% were seen once. Sequencing was carried out using PBMCs or T cells enriched from blood (not recorded which). Receptors originate from a woman aged 25 to 39 who had been exposed to COVID-19.

This chain links TRBV3-1 (or the pseudogene TRBV3-2) with TRBJ1-3; D is unclear. CDR1 and CDR2 from the germline V gene are LGHDT and YNNKEL (reference sequence). The V end was cut by 1 base, the J end by 0 bases, with 10 bases between. The CDR3 runs 16 residues. CDR3 loop: CASSQAKSNSGNTIYF. The CDR3 bases are TGTGCCAGCAGCCAAGCTAAGTCCAACTCTGGAAACACCATATATTTT.

The V gene is TRBV13, the J gene TRBJ1-6; 7 bases are shared with TRBD1. CDR1 is PRHDT, CDR2 FYEKMQ, per germline (reference sequence). The CDR3 length is 15 residues. J was trimmed by 7 bases and V by 0 bases; bases with no gene match: 3. The CDR3 nucleotides are TGTGCCAGCAGCTTAGGAGACAGGGTCAATTCACCCCTCCACTTT. Encoded protein: CASSLGDRVNSPLHF.

This rearrangement joins TRBV4-2 to TRBJ1-2; TRBD1 might be the D (5 bases). The CDR3 runs 16 residues. Between the trimmed V and J ends, which lost 5 bases and 2 bases, there was a span of 18 bases. CDR1 and CDR2 (germline): LGHNA, YNFKEQ. CDR3 nucleotide sequence: TGTGCCAGCAGCGCGCTGGGGGGTGGAGGGAACTATGGCTACACCTTC. It specifies CASSALGGGGNYGYTF.

J is TRBJ2-5 and V is TRBV12-5; tentatively, D is TRBD2 (5 bases). Germline V CDR1 and CDR2: LGHNT, FRNRAP. V was trimmed by 5 bases and J by 1 base, leaving 14 bases between them. The CDR3 has 15 residues. CDR3 region: CASGVETGFQETQYF. The CDR3, as DNA: TGTGCTAGTGGTGTTGAAACGGGGTTCCAAGAGACCCAGTACTTC.

V is TRBV7-2 and J is TRBJ1-2; D is unresolved. Germline loops: CDR1 SGHTA, CDR2 FQGNSA. V lost 1 base to trimming and J lost 7 bases, with 10 bases between them. CDR3 size: 13 residues. The CDR3, as DNA: TGTGCCAGCAGCTTAGAGGTGGGCCGTGGCTACACCTTC. The encoded protein is CASSLEVGRGYTF.

This sequence joins TRBV3-1 (or the pseudogene TRBV3-2) and TRBJ2-7, with 9 bases lining up with TRBD1. This CDR3 region has 16 residues. V lost 4 bases to trimming and J lost 7 bases; unmatched junction nucleotides: 14. Germline CDR1 and CDR2: LGHDT and YNNKEL (reference sequence). Here the CDR3 reads CASSLGPGQGSGEQYF. The DNA of the CDR3 is TGTGCCAGCAGCCTGGGACCGGGACAGGGCTCGGGAGAGCAGTACTTC.

This clone was seen a single time. The rearrangement links TRBV5-4 to TRBJ1-5, with D maybe TRBD1 (5 bases). CDR3 length: 16 amino acids. From germline, CDR1 is SGHNT and CDR2 YYREEE (reference sequence). V lost 4 bases and J lost 2, with 16 bases in between. The CDR3 region is CASSLGPLRGNQPQHF. The CDR3 coding sequence is TGTGCCAGCAGCCTGGGACCCCTTCGGGGCAATCAGCCCCAGCATTTT.

The CDR3 protein is CASSPNWGLREKLFF. CDR3 in DNA: TGTGCCAGTAGCCCCAATTGGGGGCTGAGGGAAAAACTGTTTTTT. The genes are TRBV19 and TRBJ1-4; D possibly corresponds to TRBD1 (6 bases). V was clipped by 6 bases and J by 8 bases, with 19 bases between them. Germline CDR1 LNHDA, CDR2 SQIVND (reference sequence). The length of the CDR3 is 15 residues.

This chain connects TRBV7-9 to TRBJ1-6, with TRBD1 identical over 7 bases. V dropped 1 base and J dropped 7; count of bases not matched to a gene: 7. This CDR3 has 16 residues. CDR1 and CDR2 from the germline V gene are SEHNR and FQNEAQ (reference sequence). The DNA of the CDR3 is TGTGCCAGCAGCTTAGTTGGGACAGCCAACAATTCACCCCTCCACTTT. This encodes CASSLVGTANNSPLHF.

V usage is TRBV7-6 and J usage is TRBJ1-1; the D is unclear. CDR1 and CDR2 from the germline V gene are SGHVS and FNYEAQ. The CDR3 has 13 amino acids. Trimming took off 6 bases at V and 1 base at J, with 9 bases between the two ends. The CDR3 DNA sequence: TGTGCCAGCAGTCGGGGTAGGAACACTGAAGCTTTCTTT. Its protein product is CASSRGRNTEAFF.